A single sample is the source of the 21 T cell receptor beta chains below, sequenced in a study of CD8 T cells in Susac syndrome. It was with random hexamers that roughly 0.45 to 1 ug RNA was reverse transcribed. TCRdb re-derived calls from the immunoSEQ multiplex PCR reads in MiXCR, one entry per CDR3 protein. Among around 130,000 distinct CDR3 sequences listed, around 90% were seen once. The sequencing sample was made of CD8+ T cells from PBMCs. Receptors originate from a human donor with multiple sclerosis.

On this clonotype: Because the CDR3 is missing its conserved closing phenylalanine or tryptophan, this is likely a read error. The limits of the CDR3 on the DNA are not certain, so only TCRdb's listed CDR3 is given. J is TRBJ2-1 and V is TRBV29-1; the table assigns TRBD2, which was not confirmed against the DNA. From its first to its last residue, the CDR3 has 12 amino acids. Germline V lookup: CDR1 SQVTM, CDR2 ANQGSEA. The CDR3 loop reads CSVELASGIFLI.

This CDR3 is CSVGGTSGRALDEQFF. The CDR3 nucleotides are TGCAGCGTGGGGGGGACTAGCGGGAGGGCCTTGGATGAGCAGTTCTTC. The chain joins TRBV29-1 to TRBJ2-1, with TRBD2 matching over 16 bases. With V trimmed by 6 bases and J by 8 bases, 10 bases remained unmatched. The length of the CDR3 is 16 residues. CDR1 is SQVTM, CDR2 ANQGSEA, per germline.

This chain uses TRBV12-3 or TRBV12-4 with TRBJ2-1; D uncertain. Trimming removed 3 bases from V and 5 bases from J, with 20 bases in between. The CDR3 runs 17 residues. CDR3 protein: CASSFSPYSLTNNEQFF. The CDR3 DNA reads as TGTGCCAGCAGTTTTTCCCCCTATTCGTTAACAAACAATGAGCAGTTCTTC.

J is TRBJ1-1 and V is TRBV3-1; 10 nucleotides align to TRBD1. CDR3 length: 15 residues. V gave up 1 base and J gave up 10 bases; unmatched junction bases: 9. Germline lookup yields CDR1 LGHDT and CDR2 YNNKEL (reference sequence). The CDR3 DNA sequence: TGTGCCAGCAGCCAAGTGAGAGGCGGGACAGGGGTAGCTTTCTTT. It yields the protein CASSQVRGGTGVAFF.

The chain links TRBV5-1 to TRBJ2-3; D unclear. The CDR3 consists of 14 residues. Germline V gene lookup returns CDR1 SGHRS and CDR2 YFSETQ. V lost 0 bases to trimming and J lost 2 bases, with 7 bases between them. This CDR3 reads CASSLAEYTDTQYF. In nucleotides, the CDR3 is TGCGCCAGCAGCTTGGCAGAGTACACAGATACGCAGTATTTT.

The chain uses TRBV7-6 and TRBJ2-5; 7 bases map to TRBD2. Unmatched junction bases numbered 13, after V lost 1 base and J lost 5 bases. The germline V gene encodes CDR1 SGHVS and CDR2 FNYEAQ. This CDR3 spans 17 amino acids. CDR3 residues: CASSLEVSGGSSETQYF. DNA for the CDR3: TGTGCCAGCAGCTTAGAAGTCTCTGGCGGGAGCTCGGAGACCCAGTACTTC.

The rearrangement joins TRBV20-1 to TRBJ2-1; the match to TRBD2 covers 8 bases. Germline-derived CDR1 and CDR2 are DFQATT and SNEGSKA (reference sequence). J gave up 5 bases and V 6 bases, and 12 bases lay outside the gene matches. CDR3 length: 15 amino acids. CDR3 loop: CSANDVGLANNEQFF. CDR3 sequence (DNA): TGCAGTGCAAACGACGTAGGACTAGCCAACAATGAGCAGTTCTTC.

The chain combines TRBV14 with TRBJ2-4; TRBD2 is a possible D gene (5 bases). Per the germline V gene, CDR1 is SGHDN and CDR2 is FVKESK. Trimming pared 1 base from V and 1 base from J, leaving 14 bases between. The CDR3 is 17 residues long. This CDR3 reads CASSQVSGPLAKNIQYF. The CDR3 bases are TGTGCCAGCAGCCAAGTGAGCGGACCTTTGGCCAAAAACATTCAGTACTTC.

This clonotype was detected once. The chain recombines TRBV5-1 with TRBJ1-3; D gene uncertain. In germline, CDR1 is SGHRS, CDR2 YFSETQ. This CDR3 has 14 residues. V was clipped by 0 bases and J by 9 bases, with 13 bases between them. The CDR3: CASSLEGGAPTIYF. The CDR3 nucleotides read TGCGCCAGCAGCTTGGAAGGTGGAGCGCCCACCATATATTTT.

The chain links TRBV7-9 to TRBJ2-7, with D hard to call. The CDR3 contains 13 residues. The V gene's germline CDR1 is SEHNR and CDR2 FQNEAQ (reference sequence). V lost 5 bases and J 3 bases, leaving 11 bases between the germline ends. CDR3 sequence: CASSHRLGYEQYF. The CDR3 DNA sequence: TGTGCCAGCAGCCACCGGCTGGGCTACGAGCAGTACTTC. The variable domain in full, with the rest retrieved from reference TRBV7-9 and TRBJ2-7, is DTGVSQNPRHKITKRGQNVTFRCDPISEHNRLYWYRQTLGQGPEFLTYFQNEAQLEKSRLLSDRFSAERPKGSFSTLEIQRTEQGDSAMYLCASSHRLGYEQYFGPGTRLTVT.

This chain connects TRBV29-1 to TRBJ1-5; the match to TRBD1 covers 7 bases. With V trimmed by 3 bases and J by 6 bases, 8 bases remained unmatched. CDR1 SQVTM and CDR2 ANQGSEA come from the germline V gene. CDR3 length: 14 amino acids. CDR3 sequence reads: CSVDPGGDSQPQHF. The CDR3 nucleotides read TGCAGCGTTGATCCCGGAGGGGACAGTCAGCCCCAGCATTTT.

The chain employs TRBV6-2 or TRBV6-3 and TRBJ1-5, with 8 bases matching TRBD1. This CDR3 is 13 amino acids long. CDR1 is MNHEY, CDR2 SVGEGT, per germline. The V and J ends lost 11 bases and 2 bases, in that order; junction bases with no gene match: 5. The CDR3 nucleotides read TGTGCCGTTAAGGGACAGGGCAATCAGCCCCAGCATTTT. It encodes CAVKGQGNQPQHF.

This clonotype has just one count. This chain connects TRBV20-1 to TRBJ2-3; 9 positions agree with TRBD2. Germline CDR1 and CDR2: DFQATT and SNEGSKA (reference sequence). The CDR3 runs 18 residues. The V segment lost 0 bases and the J segment 0 bases; nucleotides outside the gene matches: 10. CDR3 nucleotide sequence: TGCAGTGCTAGAGATCAAGGCGGGAGGGAGGCTAGCACAGATACGCAGTATTTT. This encodes CSARDQGGREASTDTQYF.

The chain recombines TRBV7-7 with TRBJ2-2; no definite D call. The CDR3 loop spans 15 amino acids. Germline V gives CDR1 SSHAT, CDR2 FNYEAQ (reference sequence). V gave up 5 bases and J gave up 0 bases, with 10 bases separating them. The CDR3 nucleotides are TGTGCCAGCAGCCCCCGCGCGACGAACACCGGGGAGCTGTTTTTT. Its protein is CASSPRATNTGELFF. Supplemented by reference TRBV7-7 and TRBJ2-2, the full variable domain reads GAGVSQSPRYKVTKRGQDVTLRCDPISSHATLYWYQQALGQGPEFLTYFNYEAQPDKSGLPSDRFSAERPEGSISTLTIQRTEQRDSAMYRCASSPRATNTGELFFGEGSRLTVL.

This chain links TRBV7-9 with TRBJ2-3; tentatively, D is TRBD2 (6 bases). CDR3 length equals 14 residues. Germline CDR1 SEHNR, CDR2 FQNEAQ (reference sequence). V was shortened by 1 base and J by 5 bases, with 10 bases between the two germline ends. CDR3: CASSLVGGGDTQYF. DNA for the CDR3: TGTGCCAGCAGCTTAGTGGGGGGAGGAGATACGCAGTATTTT.

The CDR3 coding sequence is TGTGCCAGCAGTTGGGGACAGGACGATGGCTACACCTTC. This encodes CASSWGQDDGYTF. The genes are TRBV6-5 and TRBJ1-2; 8 nucleotides agree with TRBD1. J gave up 6 bases and V 4 bases, and 4 bases lay outside the gene matches. This CDR3 region has 13 residues. Germline V gene data show CDR1 as MNHEY and CDR2 as SVGAGI.

The rearrangement uses TRBV6-2 or TRBV6-3 and TRBJ2-7, with TRBD2 identical over 7 bases. Per germline, CDR1 MNHEY and CDR2 SVGEGT. The trim removed 2 bases at V and 0 bases at J, leaving 7 bases unmatched. The CDR3 sequence is 16 residues long. CDR3 bases: TGTGCCAGCAGTTACCCGCTAGCGGCCAGCTCCTACGAGCAGTACTTC. Protein: CASSYPLAASSYEQYF.

The chain employs TRBV7-6 and TRBJ2-7; 7 nucleotides align to TRBD2. Germline-derived CDR1 and CDR2 are SGHVS and FNYEAQ. This CDR3 comprises 16 residues. With V trimmed by 5 bases and J by 5 bases, 15 bases remained unmatched. CDR3 DNA: TGTGCCAGCAGCCTCGACCAAGGGGAGGGGAGCCACGAGCAGTACTTC. Its translation is CASSLDQGEGSHEQYF.

V usage is TRBV2 and J usage is TRBJ2-7; 8 positions agree with TRBD2. The CDR3 loop spans 16 amino acids. Germline CDR1 is SNHLY and CDR2 is FYNNEI. The ends lost 6 bases at V and 0 bases at J; junction bases unmatched: 10. This CDR3 is CASRVDTSGSSYEQYF. CDR3 nucleotides: TGTGCCAGCAGGGTCGATACTAGCGGTAGCTCCTACGAGCAGTACTTC.

The rearrangement links TRBV18 to TRBJ2-7, with D tentatively TRBD2 (6 bases). V was cut by 1 base and J by 7 bases, with 17 bases left in between. The CDR3 totals 15 residues. Looked up from germline, CDR1 is KGHSH and CDR2 is LQKENI. Here the CDR3 DNA reads TGTGCCAGCTCACCACTGGGGGAGGCCCGGTGGGAGCAGTACTTC. Amino acid sequence: CASSPLGEARWEQYF.

The CDR3 region is CSAPRTSGYTF. The DNA for the CDR3 is TGCAGTGCTCCTAGGACGTCTGGCTACACCTTC. This rearrangement joins TRBV20-1 to TRBJ1-2; D not certain. Germline V gives CDR1 DFQATT, CDR2 SNEGSKA (reference sequence). This CDR3 comprises 11 residues. The ends were cut back, 5 bases at V and 7 bases at J, with 11 bases in the middle.